This T cell receptor beta chain was captured by sequencing in a study of T cell responses to AZD1222 COVID-19 vaccine. V was clipped by 0 bases and J by 7 bases, with 8 bases between them. This CDR3 is built from 12 residues. Germline V lookup: CDR1 SGHRS, CDR2 YFSETQ. This table comes from immunoSEQ multiplex PCR, and its TCRdb copy is limited to in-frame clones, with some not included. The sample records 50,000 to 60,000 clones, over 75% being singletons. This rearrangement joins TRBV5-1 to TRBJ2-7; a weak D match, TRBD1 (6 bases). The TCR comes from an adult in good health. The source material was peripheral blood, sampled on day 0 of AZD1222 vaccination. CDR3 bases: TGCGCCAGCAGCTTGGGGGGGCGAGAGCAGTACTTC. Translation: CASSLGGREQYF. Together with reference TRBV5-1 and TRBJ2-7, the CDR3 gives the full variable domain: KAGVTQTPRYLIKTRGQQVTLSCSPISGHRSVSWYQQTPGQGLQFLFEYFSETQRNKGNFPGRFSGRQFSNSRSEMNVSTLELGDSALYLCASSLGGREQYFGPGTRLTVT.